Detailed here is one T cell receptor (beta chain). Antigen unknown. Generated by immunoSEQ multiplex PCR, the TCRdb table keeps only in-frame clones and is missing some. The sample shows 1,500 to 2,000 clones, roughly a quarter of them seen only once. The data belong to a study of T cells in localized non-small cell lung cancer. Study-level findings and limits: Heterogeneity is still possible, as just one tumor region was sequenced. Uninvolved adjacent lung, not tumor, had the highest T cell clonality. Paired adjacent lung recovered a median around 60 of the top 100 tumor clones.

The germline V and J ends were trimmed by 1 base and 6 bases, with 10 bases remaining between them. The CDR3 is 13 amino acids. The germline V gene encodes CDR1 SGHDN and CDR2 FVKESK. The sequence was collected from an older female donor with stage II squamous cell lung carcinoma. The chain joins TRBV14 to TRBJ2-7, with D maybe TRBD2 (5 bases). The sequencing here drew on lung tumor tissue, taken before any cancer treatment. In DNA form, the CDR3 reads TGTGCCAGCAGCCAAGTCAATCGGGGCGAGCAGTACTTC. Its translation is CASSQVNRGEQYF.